Below are 23 T cell receptor beta chains sequenced from a single sample in a study of long-term antiretroviral therapy in people with HIV. Survey-level resolution applied to immunoSEQ assay v3.0. Profiling relied on immunoSEQ multiplex PCR, and the TCRdb table lists in-frame clones only, not all of them. The sample lists approximately 35,000 clones, around 79% occurring once. Sequences were derived from unsorted PBMCs, sampled 1.9 years after starting antiretroviral therapy. The receptor source for this set is a man aged 18 to 30 with HIV.

This rearrangement joins TRBV5-6 to TRBJ2-7; D is perhaps TRBD1 or TRBD2 (5 bases each). The CDR3 is 15 amino acids. The V and J ends lost 4 bases and 5 bases respectively, with 19 bases between them. The germline V gene has CDR1 SGHDT and CDR2 YYEEEE. CDR3 sequence: CASSRLGPGSNEQYV. The CDR3, as DNA: TGTGCCAGCAGCCGCCTTGGGCCAGGGAGTAACGAGCAGTACGTC.

The V and J genes are TRBV7-9 and TRBJ2-2, with no clear D. The V gene's germline CDR1 is SEHNR and CDR2 FQNEAQ (reference sequence). The CDR3 runs 14 residues. V lost 8 bases, J lost 2 bases, and 12 bases lay in between. This CDR3 reads CASRRTGNTGELFF. The CDR3 DNA reads as TGTGCCAGCCGCAGGACCGGAAACACCGGGGAGCTGTTTTTT. The full variable domain, in which reference TRBV7-9 and TRBJ2-2 provide the parts outside the CDR3, is DTGVSQNPRHKITKRGQNVTFRCDPISEHNRLYWYRQTLGQGPEFLTYFQNEAQLEKSRLLSDRFSAERPKGSFSTLEIQRTEQGDSAMYLCASRRTGNTGELFFGEGSRLTVL.

This clone was seen only once. The V call is TRBV21-1, the J call TRBJ2-2; the table assigns TRBD1, which was not confirmed against the DNA. TRBV21-1 is given as a pseudogene. The CDR3 loop spans 15 amino acids. CDR3 nucleotide sequence: TGTGCCAGCAGCAAAGTCGCGGGACAGACCGGGGAGCTGTTTTTT. Its protein is CASSKVAGQTGELFF.

Worth noting for this clone: One end of the junction is discordant with germline, which a read error may explain. The V gene is TRBV28, the J gene TRBJ1-1; D is unclear. The CDR3 length is 10 residues. Germline V gives CDR1 MDHEN, CDR2 SYDVKM. DNA for the CDR3: TGTGCCAGCAGCTCTCCCCGGCCGCTCTGG. This codes for CASSSPRPLW.

This CDR3 reads CASSPRTRGDEQFF. In nucleotides, the CDR3 is TGTGCCAGCAGTCCCCGGACCCGAGGGGATGAGCAGTTCTTC. V is TRBV27 and J is TRBJ2-1; D may match TRBD1 or TRBD2 (5 bases each). The CDR3 length is 14 residues. Germline CDR1 and CDR2: MNHEY and SMNVEV (reference sequence). Trimming shortened V by 5 bases and J by 8 bases, and 16 bases separated the two germline ends.

This rearrangement joins TRBV4-2 to TRBJ2-7; D is uncertain. Per the germline V gene, CDR1 is LGHNA and CDR2 is YNFKEQ. The CDR3 is 15 residues long. V lost 2 bases to trimming and J lost 0 bases, with 11 bases between them. The CDR3 protein is CASSQSRTISYEQYF. In nucleotides, the CDR3 is TGTGCCAGCAGCCAATCACGGACCATCTCCTACGAGCAGTACTTC.

The genes are TRBV6-5 and TRBJ1-4; the D is unclear. Per the germline V gene, CDR1 is MNHEY and CDR2 is SVGAGI. CDR3 length: 14 residues. V shed 5 bases and J shed 8 bases, with 15 bases lying between them. CDR3 sequence reads: CASSARDWEEKLFF. CDR3 DNA sequence: TGTGCCAGCAGTGCCCGGGATTGGGAGGAAAAACTGTTTTTT.

The rearrangement links TRBV7-8 to TRBJ2-1; 13 positions match TRBD2. Germline CDR1 reads SGHVS; CDR2 reads FQNEAQ. Trimming at V came to 5 bases and at J to 4 bases, leaving 8 bases not matched to a gene. The CDR3 consists of 17 residues. CDR3: CASSLRLAGGSYNEQFF. The CDR3 DNA is TGTGCCAGCAGCCTCCGACTAGCGGGGGGAAGTTACAATGAGCAGTTCTTC.

The chain joins TRBV7-6 to TRBJ1-2; D call uncertain. This CDR3 contains 12 residues. Per the germline V gene, CDR1 is SGHVS and CDR2 is FNYEAQ. Trimming took 2 bases from V and 5 from J, leaving 6 bases between them. CDR3 loop: CASSLNGYGYTF. The CDR3 DNA follows: TGTGCCAGCAGCTTAAATGGGTATGGCTACACCTTC.

This chain joins TRBV7-8 and TRBJ2-7, with a tentative D call TRBD1 (5 bases). The CDR3 contains 14 residues. Germline V CDR1 and CDR2: SGHVS, FQNEAQ. V gave up 1 base and J gave up 7 bases, with 14 bases separating them. Here the CDR3 DNA reads TGTGCCAGCAGCTTAGAACAGGTACTGGAAGAGCAGTACTTC. Protein sequence: CASSLEQVLEEQYF.

The chain recombines TRBV5-4 with TRBJ2-2; 7 bases match TRBD1. Losses at the gene ends were 5 bases for V and 7 bases for J; bases not matched to a gene: 11. Germline V lookup: CDR1 SGHNT, CDR2 YYREEE (reference sequence). The CDR3 is made up of 15 amino acids. CDR3 DNA: TGTGCCAGCAGTCTTCGACAGACAGGGAACGGGGAGCTGTTTTTT. Amino acids: CASSLRQTGNGELFF.

This rearrangement joins TRBV25-1 to TRBJ1-1; a weak D match, TRBD1 (6 bases). In germline, CDR1 is MGHDK, CDR2 SYGVNS. The CDR3 is made up of 13 amino acids. The V and J ends lost 3 bases and 8 bases respectively, with 13 bases between them. The CDR3 DNA reads as TGTGCCAGCAGTGACCCGGACAGCACGGAAGCTTTCTTT. Its translation: CASSDPDSTEAFF.

The chain links TRBV10-3 to TRBJ1-4; tentatively, D is TRBD1 (6 bases). Germline CDR1 is ENHRY and CDR2 is SYGVKD. The CDR3 is 14 residues long. V was clipped by 6 bases and J by 3 bases, with 11 bases between them. The CDR3 coding sequence is TGTGCCATCAGAGGCGGGACATCTAATGAAAAACTGTTTTTT. Its translation: CAIRGGTSNEKLFF.

The chain is built from TRBV9 and TRBJ1-3; TRBD1 is a possible D gene (5 bases). Germline-derived CDR1 and CDR2 are SGDLS and YYNGEE. V was pared by 0 bases and J by 4 bases, with 14 bases between. CDR3 length: 16 residues. The CDR3 loop is CASSVGIGGSGNTIYF. The CDR3 coding sequence is TGTGCCAGCAGCGTAGGAATCGGGGGTTCGGGAAACACCATATATTTT.

CDR3 sequence reads: CASSWDRDNEQFF. The CDR3 DNA reads as TGTGCCAGCTCCTGGGACAGAGACAATGAGCAGTTCTTC. V gene TRBV18 combines with J gene TRBJ2-1, with TRBD1 matching over 7 bases. Trimming removed 6 bases from V and 5 bases from J; junction bases left unmatched: 4. Germline CDR1 reads KGHSH; CDR2 reads LQKENI. The length of the CDR3 is 13 residues.

V and J are TRBV10-3 and TRBJ2-7; TRBD1 agrees at 8 bases. V lost 3 bases, J lost 2 bases, and 9 bases stayed unmatched. CDR1 is ENHRY and CDR2 is SYGVKD in the germline V gene. The CDR3 runs to 16 residues. Here the CDR3 DNA reads TGTGCCATCAGTGAAGGGGCACACAGGGGGGCCTACGAGCAGTACGTC. Translation: CAISEGAHRGAYEQYV.

With regard to this clone: A read error may produce the germline difference seen at one junction end. The rearrangement joins TRBV28 to TRBJ2-5; the D gene is possibly TRBD2 (5 bases). This CDR3 spans 14 amino acids. CDR1 is MDHEN, CDR2 SYDVKM, per germline. CDR3 sequence (DNA): TGTGCCAGCAGTCCGCCCGACACGTTTCGGAGAGGGCACTTC. Translated: CASSPPDTFRRGHF.

This rearrangement joins TRBV28 to TRBJ2-5, with D perhaps TRBD1 (6 bases). Germline-derived CDR1 and CDR2 are MDHEN and SYDVKM. V lost 9 bases and J lost 0, with 8 bases in between. The CDR3 consists of 12 residues. The CDR3 nucleotides read TGTGCCAGTAGGGGGTACCAAGAGACCCAGTACTTC. This gives the protein CASRGYQETQYF.

The chain couples TRBV28 to TRBJ1-3; D remains ambiguous. Germline CDR1 MDHEN, CDR2 SYDVKM. V lost 5 bases, J lost 0 bases, and 8 bases lay in between. There are 14 residues in the CDR3. The CDR3 sequence: CASSPPLSGNTIYF. CDR3 in DNA: TGTGCCAGCAGTCCCCCCCTCTCTGGAAACACCATATATTTT.

This chain uses TRBV28 with TRBJ2-2; D gene uncertain. The CDR3 runs 13 residues. Germline CDR1 and CDR2: MDHEN and SYDVKM. Deletions cut 6 bases from V and 0 bases from J, with 5 bases between. The CDR3 DNA reads TGTGCCAGCAGATCATCGAACACCGGGGAGCTGTTTTTT. This translates into CASRSSNTGELFF.

The chain recombines TRBV9 with TRBJ2-3; D is perhaps TRBD2 (5 bases). The CDR3 has 14 residues. Trimming removed 0 bases from V and 2 bases from J, with 7 bases in between. Germline assignment: CDR1 SGDLS and CDR2 YYNGEE. CDR3 DNA sequence: TGTGCCAGCAGCGTAGCGGGGTCCACAGATACGCAGTATTTT. This gives the protein CASSVAGSTDTQYF.

The rearrangement uses TRBV10-2 and TRBJ1-1; D is unresolved. This CDR3 is 12 amino acids long. V was trimmed by 3 bases and J by 1 base, leaving 3 bases between them. CDR1 WSHSY and CDR2 SAAADI come from the germline V gene. As DNA, the CDR3 is TGCGCCAGCAGTGACTGGAACACTGAAGCTTTCTTT. It translates to CASSDWNTEAFF.

This clone is a singleton in its sample. The germline gene is not matched at one end of the junction; a read error may be the cause. Other nucleotide sequences from this sample produce the same CDR3. This chain uses TRBV7-6 with TRBJ2-3; D may be TRBD1 (5 bases). The germline gives CDR1 SGHVS, CDR2 FNYEAQ. CDR3 length equals 12 residues. The chain's CDR3 is CASSLLGDTQYF. Written as DNA, the CDR3 is TGTGCCAGCAGCTTACTAGGGGATACTCAGTATTTT.